Listed below are T cell receptor beta chains from one sample, sequenced in a study of T cell responses to AZD1222 COVID-19 vaccine. The table came from immunoSEQ multiplex PCR; TCRdb's copy has only in-frame clones and leaves some out. Of about 96,000 clones in the sample, 80% to 90% are singletons; the top ten hold 1.6%. This specimen consisted of peripheral blood, obtained on day 0 of AZD1222 vaccination. The receptor set was obtained from an adult in good health. Each CDR3 is given with its conserved first and last residue. A D gene is named only where the DNA matches it firmly. A row's size may be missing; if present it is once, few, many or a size class.

v_gene	j_gene	abundance	d_gene	CDR3aa	CDR3nt
TRBV20-1	TRBJ1-1	few	-	CSARGDTEAFF	TGCAGTGCTAGAGGGGACACTGAAGCTTTCTTT
TRBV4-2	TRBJ2-5	once	-	CASSQEWGPRTQYF	TGTGCCAGCAGCCAAGAGTGGGGCCCGAGGACCCAGTACTTC
TRBV5-3	TRBJ1-2	-	-	CARAWTVGNYGYTF	TGTGCCAGGGCCTGGACGGTAGGTAACTATGGCTACACCTTC
TRBV2	TRBJ1-2	-	TRBD1	CASSESRTGWYGYTF	TGTGCCAGCAGTGAATCTCGGACAGGCTGGTATGGCTACACCTTC
TRBV7-3	TRBJ2-4	-	-	CASSSAGGAKNIQYF	TGTGCCAGCAGCTCCGCCGGGGGAGCCAAAAACATTCAGTACTTC
TRBV4-1	TRBJ2-6	-	TRBD2	CASSQEGVVGGSGANVLTF	TGCGCCAGCAGCCAAGAAGGGGTCGTGGGAGGGTCTGGGGCCAACGTCCTGACTTTC
TRBV25-1	TRBJ2-1	-	-	CASSEAGTVGEQFF	TGTGCCAGCAGTGAAGCGGGCACAGTAGGTGAGCAGTTCTTC
TRBV9	TRBJ1-4	-	-	CASSGGPNEKLFF	TGTGCCAGCAGCGGAGGCCCTAATGAAAAACTGTTTTTT
TRBV2	TRBJ2-3	-	TRBD1	CASKWPGTGTDTQYF	TGTGCCAGCAAATGGCCCGGGACAGGCACAGATACGCAGTATTTT
TRBV10-1	TRBJ1-3	-	-	CASSDHREGGNTIYF	TGCGCCAGCAGTGATCACAGGGAAGGTGGAAACACCATATATTTT
TRBV20-1	TRBJ2-4	-	-	CSASSFWAKNIQYF	TGCAGTGCTAGTTCATTTTGGGCAAAAAACATTCAGTACTTC
TRBV4-3	TRBJ1-2	few	-	CASSQVFYIEGMDGYTF	TGCGCCAGCAGCCAAGTCTTTTATATTGAGGGTATGGATGGCTACACCTTC
TRBV5-1	TRBJ2-2	-	TRBD2	CASSLSLSGGTGELFF	TGCGCCAGCAGCTTGTCTCTTAGCGGGGGTACCGGGGAGCTGTTTTTT
TRBV11-2	TRBJ1-1	once	-	CASSLWQNTEAFF	TGTGCCAGCAGCTTATGGCAGAACACTGAAGCTTTCTTT
TRBV19	TRBJ2-3	-	-	CASSTVPFSGRTDTQYF	TGTGCCAGTAGTACCGTACCATTCAGCGGGCGCACAGATACGCAGTATTTT
TRBV7-2	TRBJ1-5	-	-	CASSLGQVISNQPQHF	TGTGCCAGCAGCTTAGGACAGGTCATTAGCAATCAGCCCCAGCATTTT
TRBV6-6	TRBJ2-7	-	TRBD2	CASWVAGGEQYF	TGTGCCAGCTGGGTAGCGGGGGGCGAGCAGTACTTC
TRBV27	TRBJ1-1	few	-	CASSLTARSTEAFF	TGTGCCAGCAGTTTAACTGCCAGGTCGACTGAAGCTTTCTTT
TRBV4-3	TRBJ2-5	-	-	CASSQGVQGGGQETQYF	TGCGCCAGCAGCCAAGGGGTGCAGGGAGGAGGCCAAGAGACCCAGTACTTC
TRBV28	TRBJ1-4	-	-	CASSFSATNEKLFF	TGTGCCAGCAGTTTTAGTGCAACTAATGAAAAACTGTTTTTT
TRBV28	TRBJ1-1	-	-	CASSLVDTEAFF	TGTGCCAGCAGTTTAGTAGACACTGAAGCTTTCTTT
TRBV9	TRBJ2-2	-	-	CASTPNPGPDTGELFF	TGTGCCAGCACCCCCAACCCCGGACCCGACACCGGGGAGCTGTTTTTT
TRBV7-2	TRBJ2-3	-	TRBD2	CASSLNQGLRTDTQYF	TGTGCCAGCAGCTTAAATCAGGGACTACGCACAGATACGCAGTATTTT
TRBV30	TRBJ1-2	-	-	CAWNTGLNYGYTF	TGTGCCTGGAATACGGGCCTAAACTATGGCTACACCTTC
TRBV6-4	TRBJ2-1	-	-	CASSDGKTDQFF	TGTGCCAGCAGTGACGGTAAGACTGACCAGTTCTTC
TRBV5-4	TRBJ1-1	-	-	CASSPGRANTEAFF	TGTGCCAGCAGCCCGGGACGGGCGAACACTGAAGCTTTCTTT
TRBV10-2	TRBJ2-2	-	-	CASSILLSLESGELFF	TGCGCCAGCAGTATCTTGCTCAGTCTGGAATCCGGGGAGCTGTTTTTT